One sample yielded the 22 T cell receptor beta chains listed below, sequenced in a study of blood T cell repertoires in COVID-19. The method was immunoSEQ multiplex PCR; TCRdb's version includes in-frame clones alone and lacks a portion of them. Among about 190,000 clones listed, 82% were seen once. The sample consisted of peripheral blood. All receptors come from a woman in her sixties or seventies with COVID-19, enrolled during active disease.

V and J are TRBV28 and TRBJ2-1, with 12 positions matching TRBD1. After removal of 6 bases from V and 8 bases from J, the junction contained 11 bases not matched to a gene. The germline gives CDR1 MDHEN, CDR2 SYDVKM. This CDR3 contains 16 residues. The CDR3 region has the DNA TGTGCCAGCAGACCGGGCGGGACAGGGGGCAGGGATGAGCAGTTCTTC. This sequence encodes CASRPGGTGGRDEQFF.

The chain combines TRBV18 with TRBJ1-1; 8 nucleotides agree with TRBD1. CDR1 and CDR2 from the germline V gene are KGHSH and LQKENI. This CDR3 region has 15 residues. Trimming took 6 bases from V and 10 from J; bases not matched to a gene: 16. Here the CDR3 DNA reads TGTGCCAGCTCGCCTGCTACGGACAGGGCGAGGGGAGCTTTCTTT. It is translated as CASSPATDRARGAFF.

This chain joins TRBV19 and TRBJ2-2, with TRBD1 matching 10 bases. CDR1 LNHDA and CDR2 SQIVND come from the germline V gene (reference sequence). CDR3 length equals 15 residues. V lost 5 bases, J lost 7 bases, and 7 bases stayed unmatched. The CDR3 protein is CASSPDRGLSGELFF. The DNA of the CDR3 is TGTGCCAGTAGTCCGGACAGGGGGTTGAGCGGGGAGCTGTTTTTT.

The chain employs TRBV3-1 (or the pseudogene TRBV3-2) and TRBJ2-5, with 7 bases identical to TRBD1. This CDR3 is 14 amino acids long. V lost 4 bases to trimming and J lost 4 bases; unmatched junction nucleotides: 6. Germline lookup yields CDR1 LGHDT and CDR2 YNNKEL (reference sequence). CDR3 amino acids: CASSLQGRGETQYF. CDR3 nucleotide sequence: TGTGCCAGCAGCCTACAGGGGAGAGGAGAGACCCAGTACTTC.

The V gene is TRBV13, the J gene TRBJ2-7, with D possibly TRBD1 on 6 matching bases. The CDR3 extends over 16 amino acids. Germline values: CDR1 PRHDT, CDR2 FYEKMQ (reference sequence). V was shortened by 4 bases and J by 6 bases, with 22 bases between the two germline ends. In DNA form, the CDR3 reads TGTGCCAGCAGCTCTGAAGCAGGGGAATCATGGAGCGAGCAGTACTTC. Protein sequence: CASSSEAGESWSEQYF.

The rearrangement links TRBV6-1 to TRBJ2-1; D uncertain. The V end lost 2 bases, the J end lost 8 bases, and 4 bases lay between the germline ends. Germline CDR1 is MNHNS and CDR2 is SASEGT. CDR3 length: 11 amino acids. CDR3 DNA: TGTGCCAGCAGTGAATTATATGAGCAGTTCTTC. This codes for CASSELYEQFF.

There are many counts of this clone. This rearrangement joins TRBV3-1 (or the pseudogene TRBV3-2) to TRBJ2-3, with TRBD1 as a possible D gene (5 bases). In germline, CDR1 is LGHDT, CDR2 YNNKEL (reference sequence). CDR3 length: 17 amino acids. The V end was cut by 1 base, the J end by 5 bases, with 19 bases between. CDR3 region: CASSQAFLGLGQDTQYF. The CDR3 region has the DNA TGTGCCAGCAGCCAAGCTTTTCTTGGGCTGGGGCAAGATACGCAGTATTTT.

This chain links TRBV6-5 with TRBJ2-7; no definite D call. CDR3 length equals 11 residues. Germline V lookup: CDR1 MNHEY, CDR2 SVGAGI. V gave up 9 bases and J gave up 5 bases, with 11 bases separating them. Here the CDR3 DNA reads TGTGCCAGTTCCGTTCGCGACGAGCAGTACTTC. This sequence encodes CASSVRDEQYF.

A few counts support this clone. The gene calls are TRBV7-2 and TRBJ2-1, with a possible D match to TRBD2 (5 bases). The CDR3 has 13 amino acids. Germline V gene sequence: CDR1 SGHTA, CDR2 FQGNSA. V lost 7 bases to trimming and J lost 4 bases, with 11 bases between them. DNA for the CDR3: TGTGCCAGCATCGGTGGCGGGTACAATGAGCAGTTCTTC. This translates into CASIGGGYNEQFF.

The chain links TRBV7-2 to TRBJ2-3; 8 bases match TRBD2. With V trimmed by 5 bases and J by 4 bases, 8 bases remained unmatched. Germline lookup yields CDR1 SGHTA and CDR2 FQGNSA. This CDR3 is built from 15 residues. The CDR3 DNA reads as TGTGCCAGCAGCCCCTTAGCGGGGTTGGCAGATACGCAGTATTTT. This gives the protein CASSPLAGLADTQYF. The whole variable domain, filled in from reference TRBV7-2 and TRBJ2-3, reads GAGVSQSPSNKVTEKGKDVELRCDPISGHTALYWYRQSLGQGLEFLIYFQGNSAPDKSGLPSDRFSAERTGGSVSTLTIQRTQQEDSAVYLCASSPLAGLADTQYFGPGTRLTVL.

The chain has TRBV5-1 and TRBJ1-5; possibly TRBD1 for D (5 bases). V was clipped by 2 bases and J by 5 bases, with 14 bases between them. CDR3 length: 15 residues. The V gene's germline CDR1 is SGHRS and CDR2 YFSETQ. CDR3 nucleotides: TGCGCCAGCAGCTTCGTCGGGGGGGAAGATCAGCCCCAGCATTTT. It codes for CASSFVGGEDQPQHF.

The chain has TRBV14 and TRBJ1-4, with 7 bases fitting TRBD1. CDR3 size: 16 residues. Losses at the gene ends were 5 bases for V and 8 bases for J; bases not matched to a gene: 14. CDR1 is SGHDN, CDR2 FVKESK, per germline. DNA for the CDR3: TGTGCCAGCAGCTACCGACAGGGACGGGTTGGGGAAAAACTGTTTTTT. Translating it yields CASSYRQGRVGEKLFF.

The V gene is TRBV4-2, the J gene TRBJ2-5; 7 positions agree with TRBD2. Germline V CDR1 and CDR2: LGHNA, YNFKEQ. The CDR3 covers 15 residues. The V and J ends lost 0 bases and 1 base, in that order; junction bases with no gene match: 2. The CDR3 DNA reads TGTGCCAGCAGCCAAGAAGCTAGCGGCCAAGAGACCCAGTACTTC. This codes for CASSQEASGQETQYF.

The V and J genes are TRBV5-4 and TRBJ2-2; D is perhaps TRBD1 (6 bases). Germline values: CDR1 SGHNT, CDR2 YYREEE (reference sequence). The V gene lost 4 bases and the J gene lost 6 bases, with 13 bases spanning the gap. This CDR3 spans 14 amino acids. The CDR3 bases are TGTGCCAGCAGCACGGGACACCAGGCCGGGGAGCTGTTTTTT. This translates into CASSTGHQAGELFF. The full variable domain, rest sourced from reference TRBV5-4 and TRBJ2-2, is ETGVTQSPTHLIKTRGQQVTLRCSSQSGHNTVSWYQQALGQGPQFIFQYYREEENGRGNFPPRFSGLQFPNYSSELNVNALELDDSALYLCASSTGHQAGELFFGEGSRLTVL.

This chain links TRBV7-3 with TRBJ2-4; maybe TRBD2 (5 bases). Germline CDR1 SGHTA, CDR2 FQGTGA. Trimming took 2 bases from V and 0 from J, leaving 17 bases between them. The CDR3 length is 18 residues. In nucleotides, the CDR3 is TGTGCCAGCAGCTTAGTTGAACGGGGAATCCTAGCCAAAAACATTCAGTACTTC. Encoded protein: CASSLVERGILAKNIQYF.

The rearrangement joins TRBV4-2 to TRBJ1-2; maybe TRBD1 (6 bases). This CDR3 comprises 14 residues. The germline V gene has CDR1 LGHNA and CDR2 YNFKEQ. The germline V and J ends were trimmed by 2 bases and 7 bases, with 14 bases remaining between them. CDR3 coding DNA: TGTGCCAGCAGCCAACTCGACAGGCTGGCTGGCTACACCTTC. Translating it yields CASSQLDRLAGYTF.

The CDR3 DNA reads as TGCGCCAGCAGCTTGGGAGACAGGCTGGGTGAAAAACTGTTTTTT. It codes for CASSLGDRLGEKLFF. The chain couples TRBV5-1 to TRBJ1-4, with a possible D match to TRBD1 (6 bases). CDR1 is SGHRS, CDR2 YFSETQ, per germline. V shed 0 bases and J shed 7 bases, with 13 bases lying between them. The CDR3 runs 15 residues.

CDR3 coding DNA: TGTGCCAGCAGTGCCCCGAGCCTAGCGGGGGCCTACGAGCAGTACTTC. Its translation: CASSAPSLAGAYEQYF. This chain uses TRBV28 with TRBJ2-7; 10 nucleotides agree with TRBD2. After removal of 5 bases from V and 2 bases from J, the junction contained 9 bases not matched to a gene. Germline CDR1 reads MDHEN; CDR2 reads SYDVKM. CDR3 length equals 16 residues. The full variable domain, with the rest looked up from reference TRBV28 and TRBJ2-7, is DVKVTQSSRYLVKRTGEKVFLECVQDMDHENMFWYRQDPGLGLRLIYFSYDVKMKEKGDIPEGYSVSREKKERFSLILESASTNQTSMYLCASSAPSLAGAYEQYFGPGTRLTVT.

The rearrangement joins TRBV15 to TRBJ1-2; no clear D. The V and J ends lost 4 bases and 8 bases respectively, with 17 bases between them. Germline-derived CDR1 and CDR2 are LNHNV and YYDKDF (reference sequence). The CDR3 spans 14 residues. The CDR3 reads CATSIPGRSEGYTF. The CDR3 nucleotides are TGTGCCACCAGCATTCCCGGGAGATCGGAAGGCTACACCTTC.

This chain joins TRBV19 and TRBJ1-5; no clear D. This CDR3 has 17 amino acids. Looked up from germline, CDR1 is LNHDA and CDR2 is SQIVND (reference sequence). The V end was cut by 3 bases, the J end by 3 bases, with 18 bases between. This CDR3 reads CASSIQPMTRYNQPQHF. The DNA of the CDR3 is TGTGCCAGTAGTATCCAACCGATGACACGTTACAATCAGCCCCAGCATTTT.

The chain joins TRBV5-1 to TRBJ1-1; the D gene is possibly TRBD1 (5 bases). Between the trimmed V and J ends, which lost 4 bases and 4 bases, there was a span of 23 bases. CDR1 is SGHRS and CDR2 is YFSETQ in the germline V gene. The CDR3 runs to 17 residues. CDR3 DNA: TGCGCCAGCAGCAAGCTCGCTTCGGCCAGGGCAAGCACTGAAGCTTTCTTT. It specifies CASSKLASARASTEAFF.

The V and J genes are TRBV7-9 and TRBJ2-7; D might be TRBD1 (5 bases). Trimming left V 3 bases short and J 4 bases short, with 10 bases between. Germline CDR1 SEHNR, CDR2 FQNEAQ (reference sequence). The CDR3 covers 13 residues. The DNA for the CDR3 is TGTGCCAGCAGCTTCCCCAGGGCTTACGAGCAGTACGTC. This sequence encodes CASSFPRAYEQYV.